Listed below are T cell receptor beta chains from one sample, sequenced in a study of T cells in Graves' hyperthyroidism and ophthalmopathy. MiXCR was run by TCRdb on the multiplex PCR reads, yielding one entry per CDR3 protein. The sample holds about 700,000 distinct CDR3 sequences, approximately 15% seen once. Sequenced material: blood. These receptors were collected from a young woman with Graves' hyperthyroidism. CDR3s include the opening cysteine and the closing phenylalanine or tryptophan. A D gene is named only where the DNA matches it firmly. Not every row has a clone size; where given, it reads once, few, many or a size class.

>many|NA|TRBJ2-3|TRBV7-9
TGTGCCAGCAAACGAGATACGCAGTATTTT
CASKRDTQYF
>few|NA|TRBJ1-1|TRBV4-2
TGTGCCAGCAGCCAAGCTCAACCCTACACTGAAGCTTTCTTT
CASSQAQPYTEAFF
>few|TRBD2|TRBJ2-5|TRBV27
TGTGCCAGCAGTTTAGTCCCGACTAGCCGCGAGACCCAGTACTTC
CASSLVPTSRETQYF
>many|NA|TRBJ2-7|TRBV12-3/TRBV12-4
TGTGCCAGCAGTTCCAGTTTTCCAGGGGACGAGCAGTACTTC
CASSSSFPGDEQYF
>few|NA|TRBJ1-2|TRBV13
TGTGCCAGCAACCTGAGGGGGGAGGACAACTATGGCTACACCTTC
CASNLRGEDNYGYTF
>NA|NA|TRBJ1-2|TRBV14
TGTGCCAGCAGCCAAGAGCGGACAGATCTGGGAGGCTACACCTTC
CASSQERTDLGGYTF
>many|TRBD2|TRBJ2-1|TRBV28
TGTGCCAGCAGCTCAGGACTAGCCTGGAGGGAGCAGTTCTTC
CASSSGLAWREQFF
>NA|NA|TRBJ1-2|TRBV4-2
TGTGCCAGCAGCCAAGATGGATTAGGGGCTGGCTACACCTTC
CASSQDGLGAGYTF
>many|TRBD1|TRBJ2-1|TRBV7-6
TGTGCCAGCAGCTTGGGAACAGGGGGCAAGCTACAGCAGTTCTTC
CASSLGTGGKLQQFF
>many|TRBD2|TRBJ2-1|TRBV18
TGTGCCAGCTCACCCCCCCCTAGCGGGAGGGCCTCGGCGAATGAGCAGTTCTTC
CASSPPPSGRASANEQFF
>few|TRBD1|TRBJ2-7|TRBV7-2
TGTGCCAGCAGCTACGGGTGGGGACAGGGGCACTACGAGCAGTACTTC
CASSYGWGQGHYEQYF
>NA|NA|TRBJ1-6|TRBV5-1
TGCGCCAGCAGCTTGGGACCGGGTGCCAATTCACCCCTCCACTTT
CASSLGPGANSPLHF
>NA|TRBD2|TRBJ2-3|TRBV18
TGTGCCAGCTCACCACCGGGACTAGCGGGAGGGCCAACAGATACGCAGTATTTT
CASSPPGLAGGPTDTQYF
>many|NA|TRBJ1-2|TRBV20-1
TGCAGTGCTAGAGTTCAGCGGGACTCTAACTATGGCTACACCTTC
CSARVQRDSNYGYTF
>many|NA|TRBJ2-1|TRBV15
TGTGCCACCAGTCCCCGGCGAAACTACAATGAGCAGTTCTTC
CATSPRRNYNEQFF
>few|NA|TRBJ2-1|TRBV28
TGTGCCAGCAGTCCCTTAGCGACTCGGGACGAGCAGTTCTTC
CASSPLATRDEQFF
>many|NA|TRBJ2-3|TRBV20-1
TGCAGTGCTCGGGACTTCCGCTTAGATACGCAGTATTTT
CSARDFRLDTQYF
>many|NA|TRBJ2-2|TRBV28
TGTGCCAGCAGTTTTGTACTAGCCGTTAAGAACACCGGGGAGCTGTTTTTT
CASSFVLAVKNTGELFF
>many|TRBD2|TRBJ2-3|TRBV7-7
TGTGCTAGCAGCTCTAGCGGCATCACAGATACGCAGTATTTT
CASSSSGITDTQYF
>many|NA|TRBJ1-5|TRBV28
TGTGCCAGCACCCAACTATCCCCAGCAAATCAGCCCCAGCATTTT
CASTQLSPANQPQHF
>NA|NA|TRBJ2-7|TRBV19
TGTGCCAGTAGTATAGAAGGAATAGCGGCCTACGAGCAGTACTTC
CASSIEGIAAYEQYF
>NA|NA|TRBJ2-6|TRBV4-1
TGCGCCAGCAGTCTGGGGGTACTCTTCTCTGGGGCCAACGTCCTGACTTTC
CASSLGVLFSGANVLTF
>few|TRBD1|TRBJ1-1|TRBV4-1
TGCGCCAGCAACAAGGGGGCAGGCACTAAAGCTTTCTTT
CASNKGAGTKAFF
>many|TRBD2|TRBJ2-1|TRBV24-1
TGTGCCACCAGTGATTTAGCGGGGGCCGCCTACAATGAGCAGTTCTTC
CATSDLAGAAYNEQFF
>NA|TRBD1|TRBJ2-4|TRBV11-2
TGTGCCAGCAGCCTAAGGCCGGGACAGGGATCGGCCAAAAACATTCAGTACTTC
CASSLRPGQGSAKNIQYF
>many|NA|TRBJ2-2|TRBV3-1
TGTGCCAGCAGCACAGGCCCCCCCTCACTGGGTCTGTTTTTT
CASSTGPPSLGLFF
>NA|TRBD1|TRBJ1-1|TRBV10-3
TGTGCCATCAGAGACAGGGGTGAAGCTTTCTTT
CAIRDRGEAFF
>few|NA|TRBJ2-7|TRBV5-1
TGCGCCAGCAGCCCCAGGACCCTGGACGAGCAGTACTTC
CASSPRTLDEQYF
>few|NA|TRBJ1-2|TRBV27
TGTGCCAGCAGTCCCCGCGGGGGGAAGGACTATGGCTACACCTTC
CASSPRGGKDYGYTF
>few|NA|TRBJ1-5|TRBV12-3/TRBV12-4
TGTGCCAGCAGTTCGATCCGAGGGAGCAATCAGCCCCAGCATTTT
CASSSIRGSNQPQHF
>many|TRBD1|TRBJ2-5|TRBV4-1
TGCGCCAGCAGCCAACCTCACAGGGGAGACCAAGAGACCCAGTACTTC
CASSQPHRGDQETQYF
>many|TRBD1|TRBJ2-7|TRBV11-2
TGTGCCAGCAGCTTATCGTCCACGGGACAGGGATTCTACGAGCAGTACTTC
CASSLSSTGQGFYEQYF
>NA|TRBD2|TRBJ2-2|TRBV24-1
TGTGCCACCAGTACTCCCCCCGGACTAGCGGGAGGGGTGAACACCGGGGAGCTGTTTTTT
CATSTPPGLAGGVNTGELFF
>few|TRBD1|TRBJ2-1|TRBV19
TGTGCCAGTAGTCACAGGGGGACAGATCAGCAGTTCTTC
CASSHRGTDQQFF
>few|TRBD1|TRBJ2-2|TRBV18
TGTGCCAGCTCGCAACCCGGGACAGGAAGCACCGGGGAGCTGTTTTTT
CASSQPGTGSTGELFF
>many|TRBD2|TRBJ2-1|TRBV6-2/TRBV6-3
TGTGCCAGCAGTCCTTGGACTAGCGGGAGAAGGCCCTACAATGAGCAGTTCTTC
CASSPWTSGRRPYNEQFF
>once|NA|TRBJ2-1|TRBV6-2/TRBV6-3
TGTGCCAGCAGCCCCTCCCGTAGGGGTTCCTACAATGAGCAGTTCTTC
CASSPSRRGSYNEQFF
>many|NA|TRBJ2-7|TRBV20-1
TGCAGTGCTAGGGGGGGACGGTTCTACGAGCAGTACTTC
CSARGGRFYEQYF
>NA|NA|TRBJ2-1|TRBV4-3
TGCGCCAGCAGCCGAGCAGAGGTTCTCCCCTCCTACAATGAGCAGTTCTTC
CASSRAEVLPSYNEQFF
>many|NA|TRBJ2-7|TRBV7-4
TGTGCCAGCAGCAAGCCCAGCTACGAGCAGTACTTC
CASSKPSYEQYF
>NA|NA|TRBJ2-7|TRBV29-1
TGCAGCGTGGCCGATGGTGGGAGGATCTACGAGCAGTACTTC
CSVADGGRIYEQYF
>many|TRBD1|TRBJ2-7|TRBV3-1
TGTGCCAGCAGCCAAAATCCGGGACAGATCTACGAGCAGTACTTC
CASSQNPGQIYEQYF
>NA|TRBD1|TRBJ1-5|TRBV6-1
TGTGCCAGCAGTCGGGACAGACTGAGCAATCAGCCCCAGCATTTT
CASSRDRLSNQPQHF
>NA|TRBD2|TRBJ2-1|TRBV24-1
TGTGCCACCAGTGACCACATAGCGGGAGTCAACAATGAGCAGTTCTTC
CATSDHIAGVNNEQFF
>few|TRBD2|TRBJ2-7|TRBV10-1
TGCGCCAGCAGTGAGCCAATCGCCGGGACTAGCGGGAGGGCCGGCTACGAGCAGTACTTC
CASSEPIAGTSGRAGYEQYF